This entry is about one TCR beta chain. Its antigen is currently unknown. In making TCR beta libraries, quantitative 5'-RACE with molecular barcodes was used. TCRdb independently ran MiXCR on the 5' RACE reads; one entry per CDR3 protein. This table holds roughly 280,000 distinct CDR3 sequences, over 15% found once. The entry originates in a study of CD8 T cells in ankylosing spondylitis. Study-wide results and limits: Significantly higher representation of disease-linked clones was reported for matched ankylosing spondylitis synovial fluid.

The germline CDR1 and CDR2 sequences are SQVTM and ANQGSEA. The CDR3 runs to 13 residues. Trimming took 7 bases from V and 5 from J; bases not matched to a gene: 8. Sequenced sample: blood, either unsorted or a sorted T cell fraction (not recorded which). The chain recombines TRBV29-1 with TRBJ2-5; 9 bases are shared with TRBD1. The TCR comes from a male donor with ankylosing spondylitis or in good health (not recorded which). The CDR3 sequence: CSANRGLMETQYF. CDR3 DNA sequence: TGCAGCGCAAACAGGGGGCTGATGGAGACCCAGTACTTC.